This TCR beta chain appears in the sequencing data of a study of T-cell memory formation after mild COVID-19 (dated by TCRdb to about 2021). With regard to the full study: TCR sequence clusters from the two donors were found to be largely donor specific. The cohort was made up of two young adult volunteers, one female and one male, who were previously healthy. In a couple of donors, T-cell clones that expanded and contracted after mild COVID-19 were followed by sequencing TCRalpha and TCRbeta repertoires longitudinally.

Results the study describes overall, beyond this receptor: SARS-CoV-2 specificity of the second-wave clones peaking on day 37 was not confirmed. Some responding clones were detected in pre-infection memory, which suggested that pre-existing cross-reactive memory T cells had joined the SARS-CoV-2 response. The study included only a couple of mild cases, and larger cohorts that include severe cases with pre-infection samples were judged to be necessary. Contracting CD4+ clones were found mainly in CM and EM memory subsets, while CD8+ clones were enriched in EMRA. From day 15 to 85, contracting clones showed balanced CD4/CD8 phenotypes, whereas a second wave of clones that expanded from day 15 to 37 leaned towards CD4+.

The sequencer was an Illumina NovaSeq 6000. TCRalpha and TCRbeta cDNA libraries were built by 5'RACE with constant-segment primers, adding sample barcodes and unique molecular identifiers. RNA was extracted from every sample with Trizol reagent. The libraries were amplified in two PCR steps, and the second step added a second sample barcode and Illumina TruSeq adapters. Libraries were sequenced on an Illumina NovaSeq with 2 x 150 bp paired-end reads. Per the source publication's procedure: Reads were demultiplexed and collapsed into UMI-guided consensus sequences with migec v1.2.7. Using mixcr v2.1.11, the UMI consensuses were aligned to TRA and TRB V and J templates and assembled into clonotypes. Expanded or contracted clonotypes were those called significant by both edgeR and NoisET, with noise models trained on biological replicates. edgeR calls used a false discovery rate-adjusted p below 0.01 and a log2 fold-change threshold of 1. As an exploratory analysis of dynamics, max-normalized trajectories of the 1000 most abundant clonotypes were examined by PCA with hierarchical clustering. Each responding clone was given a CD4 or CD8 phenotype based on the CD4+ and CD8+ repertoires, which had been sequenced separately. TCRdb trimmed the raw reads at Q25, called clones with MiXCR and kept productive beta chains. Identical CDR3 protein sequences are pooled into one entry, listed with their most common genes and DNA. TCRdb's processing, not the authors' own work, is the source of the V and J calls. This sample gives nearly 200,000 distinct CDR3 sequences in total; around 19% of them show up just once. The ten largest clones represent 2.4% of the sample.

PBMCs were isolated by Ficoll-Paque density gradient centrifugation. For CDR1 and CDR2, the germline V gene (reference sequence) lists MNHEY and SMNVEV. The CDR3 has 13 amino acids, counting the end cysteine and phenylalanine. Just the 39-base CDR3 DNA is kept, in frame starting at base 1. V is pared back by 6 bases and J by 7 bases, with 13 bases lying between the germline termini. Comment on this clonotype: The target of this receptor is not known. No base quality values were provided; no much bigger clone lies one nucleotide off.

Recombination connected TRBV27 to TRBJ1-5; no D gene is confidently identified. The source material was PBMCs or a T cell subset sorted from them (not recorded which). The clonotype originates from an adult woman who had mild COVID-19 (a few samples of this study predate the infection). The sample titles of this study are shuffled in the database, so cell type and time point are left out; the donor was told from shared clones. The nucleotides are TGTGCCAGCAGCCGGAACTGGGAGCAGCCCCAGCATTTT. It specifies CASSRNWEQPQHF.